Listed below are T cell receptor beta chains from one sample, sequenced in a study of T cells after yellow fever vaccination. Via MiXCR, TCRdb re-called the 5' RACE reads, giving one row per CDR3 protein. The data contain some 560,000 distinct CDR3 sequences, about a fifth of them singletons. The sequenced sample was PBMCs, obtained 15 days after the yellow fever booster vaccination. The receptors shown here come from a man aged 25 to 45 who received the YFV17D yellow fever vaccine. Each CDR3 is given with its conserved first and last residue. A D gene is named only where the DNA matches it firmly. Clone sizes are given selectively: once, few, many, or a class where the clone is expanded.

once	TRBV12-3/TRBV12-4	TRBJ1-1	NA	CASSLGVDTEAFF	TGTGCCAGTTCCTTGGGCGTGGACACTGAAGCTTTCTTT
NA	TRBV10-3	TRBJ2-1	TRBD2	CAAKGTRGYNEQFF	TGTGCCGCTAAAGGGACTAGGGGGTACAATGAGCAGTTCTTC
few	TRBV7-2	TRBJ2-3	TRBD1	CASSSPQGGGTDTQYF	TGTGCCAGCAGCTCACCACAGGGGGGTGGGACAGATACGCAGTATTTT
NA	TRBV5-5	TRBJ2-2	NA	CASSFRRLEPNTGELFF	TGTGCCAGCAGCTTTAGGAGACTAGAACCGAACACCGGGGAGCTGTTTTTT
NA	TRBV10-3	TRBJ1-1	NA	CAISEPGEAFF	TGTGCCATCAGTGAGCCAGGAGAAGCTTTCTTT
few	TRBV7-9	TRBJ2-2	NA	CASSSTGLAGELFF	TGTGCCAGCAGCTCAACAGGGTTGGCCGGGGAGCTGTTTTTT
NA	TRBV4-3	TRBJ2-1	NA	CASSQDYPRPPGQFF	TGCGCCAGCAGCCAAGATTACCCCCGGCCCCCTGGACAGTTCTTC
NA	TRBV7-9	TRBJ2-7	NA	CASSSPPGEEQYF	TGTGCCAGCAGCTCCCCACCCGGAGAAGAGCAGTACTTC
few	TRBV21-1	TRBJ2-1	NA	CASNPLSGGGDEQFF	TGTGCCAGCAACCCCCTTAGCGGAGGAGGGGATGAGCAGTTCTTC
few	TRBV11-2	TRBJ2-1	NA	CASSLIGGLGTHKGDEQFF	TGTGCCAGCAGCTTAATTGGAGGCCTCGGGACCCATAAGGGGGATGAGCAGTTCTTC
NA	TRBV5-1	TRBJ2-1	NA	CASSLARQLSSYNEQFF	TGCGCCAGCAGCTTGGCGCGACAGCTCAGCTCCTACAATGAGCAGTTCTTC
few	TRBV12-3/TRBV12-4	TRBJ2-7	TRBD2	CASSGGSGRIPYEQYF	TGTGCCAGCTCGGGAGGTAGCGGGAGGATACCCTACGAGCAGTACTTC
NA	TRBV9	TRBJ2-2	NA	CASSVAATVLTGELFF	TGTGCCAGCAGCGTAGCGGCGACAGTGTTAACCGGGGAGCTGTTTTTT
few	TRBV20-1	TRBJ2-3	TRBD2	CSALGLAGRGDTQYF	TGCAGTGCGCTCGGACTAGCGGGGAGGGGGGATACGCAGTATTTT
NA	TRBV7-9	TRBJ2-1	TRBD1	CASSLAGGETNEQFF	TGTGCCAGCAGCTTAGCAGGGGGCGAAACGAATGAGCAGTTCTTC
NA	TRBV6-6	TRBJ2-1	NA	CASTLTGLDEQFF	TGTGCCAGCACCTTAACAGGGTTAGATGAGCAGTTCTTC
NA	TRBV29-1	TRBJ2-1	NA	CSVNGRDTGLSSYNEQFF	TGCAGCGTTAACGGACGGGACACGGGACTGAGCTCCTACAATGAGCAGTTCTTC
NA	TRBV7-9	TRBJ2-7	TRBD2	CASIKAGAYEQYF	TGTGCCAGCATCAAAGCGGGGGCCTACGAGCAGTACTTC
few	TRBV3-1	TRBJ2-1	TRBD2	CASSQAPPGLAPRNEQFF	TGTGCCAGCAGCCAAGCACCTCCGGGACTAGCGCCTCGAAACGAGCAGTTCTTC
few	TRBV24-1	TRBJ1-5	NA	CATSTKFRSSNQPQHF	TGTGCCACCAGTACCAAGTTCCGGAGTAGCAATCAGCCCCAGCATTTT
NA	TRBV20-1	TRBJ1-5	NA	CSAQEGTSLYSNQPQHF	TGCAGTGCCCAGGAGGGGACGTCCCTATATAGCAATCAGCCCCAGCATTTT
NA	TRBV28	TRBJ1-1	NA	CASSPGRLEAFF	TGTGCCAGCAGTCCGGGACGCCTTGAAGCTTTCTTT
few	TRBV27	TRBJ2-7	TRBD2	CASSFSSGGPSLAYEQYF	TGTGCCAGCAGTTTTTCTAGCGGGGGACCTTCTCTCGCCTACGAGCAGTACTTC
NA	TRBV20-1	TRBJ2-7	NA	CSASGTTNYEQYF	TGCAGTGCTTCCGGGACAACCAACTACGAGCAGTACTTC